This entry describes one T cell receptor (beta chain). A roughly 130-subject validation cohort, separate from the approximately 610-subject first cohort, supplied the donors. The record originates from a study of cytomegalovirus exposure and HLA in healthy donors. Germline V CDR1 and CDR2: SGHTA, FQGNSA. Trimming took off 2 bases at V and 1 base at J, with 7 bases between the two ends. This CDR3 is 14 amino acids long. The table came from immunoSEQ multiplex PCR; TCRdb's copy has only in-frame clones and leaves some out. This table has some 68,000 clones, approximately 97% appearing once. Sequenced sample: PBMCs. The origin of this receptor is a man between 18 and 35 years old in good health and CMV-seronegative. The chain carries TRBV7-2 and TRBJ2-3; D remains unclear. CDR3 DNA: TGTGCCAGCAGCTTACAGGCAGGCACAGATACGCAGTATTTT. This translates into CASSLQAGTDTQYF.